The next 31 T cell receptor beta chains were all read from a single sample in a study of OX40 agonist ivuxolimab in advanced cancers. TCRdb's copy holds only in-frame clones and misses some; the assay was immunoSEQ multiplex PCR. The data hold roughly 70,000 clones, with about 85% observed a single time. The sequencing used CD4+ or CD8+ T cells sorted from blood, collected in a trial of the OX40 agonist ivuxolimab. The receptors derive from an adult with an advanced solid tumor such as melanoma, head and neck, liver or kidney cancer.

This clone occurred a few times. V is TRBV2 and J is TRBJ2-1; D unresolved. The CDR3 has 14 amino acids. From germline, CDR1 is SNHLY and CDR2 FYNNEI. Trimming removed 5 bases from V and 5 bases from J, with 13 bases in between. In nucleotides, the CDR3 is TGTGCCAGCAGTCCCCGGACCCCGAACAATGAGCAGTTCTTC. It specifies CASSPRTPNNEQFF.

The CDR3: CASSYSDSENSPLHF. The DNA of the CDR3 is TGTGCCAGCAGTTACTCTGACAGTGAAAATTCACCCCTCCACTTT. J is TRBJ1-6 and V is TRBV6-5; the D gene is possibly TRBD1 (5 bases). CDR1 and CDR2 from the germline V gene are MNHEY and SVGAGI. Trimming left V 0 bases short and J 7 bases short, with 10 bases between. The CDR3 is made up of 15 amino acids.

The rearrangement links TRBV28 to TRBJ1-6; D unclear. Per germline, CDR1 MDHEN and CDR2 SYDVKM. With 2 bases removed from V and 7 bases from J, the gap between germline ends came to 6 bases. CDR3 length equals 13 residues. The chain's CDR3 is CASSLIRNSPLHF. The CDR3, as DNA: TGTGCCAGCAGTTTAATACGGAATTCACCCCTCCACTTT.

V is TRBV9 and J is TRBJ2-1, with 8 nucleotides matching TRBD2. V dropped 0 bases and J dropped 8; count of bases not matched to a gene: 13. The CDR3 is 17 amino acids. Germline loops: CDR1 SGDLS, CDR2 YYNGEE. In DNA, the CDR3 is TGTGCCAGCAGCGTAGTACCCAGCGGGAGTAGTAGCGATGAGCAGTTCTTC. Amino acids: CASSVVPSGSSSDEQFF.

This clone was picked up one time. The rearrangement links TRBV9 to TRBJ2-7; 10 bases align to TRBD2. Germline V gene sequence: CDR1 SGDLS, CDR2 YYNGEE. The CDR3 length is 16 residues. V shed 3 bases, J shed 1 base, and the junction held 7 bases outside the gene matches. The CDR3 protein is CASSGAEREGSYEQYF. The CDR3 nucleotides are TGTGCCAGCAGCGGAGCTGAGCGGGAGGGGTCCTACGAGCAGTACTTC.

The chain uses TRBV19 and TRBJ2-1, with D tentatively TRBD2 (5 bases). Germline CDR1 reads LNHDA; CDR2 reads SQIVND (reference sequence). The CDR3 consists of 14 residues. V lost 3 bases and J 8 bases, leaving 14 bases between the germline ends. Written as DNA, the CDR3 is TGTGCCAGTAGTATTAAGAGCGGCAGACATGAGCAGTTCTTC. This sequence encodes CASSIKSGRHEQFF.

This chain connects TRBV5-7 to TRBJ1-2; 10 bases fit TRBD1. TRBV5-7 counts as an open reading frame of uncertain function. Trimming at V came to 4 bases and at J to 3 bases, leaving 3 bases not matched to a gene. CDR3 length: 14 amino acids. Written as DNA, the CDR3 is TGTGCCAGCAGCCGACAGGGGGCGGACTATGGCTACACCTTC. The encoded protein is CASSRQGADYGYTF.

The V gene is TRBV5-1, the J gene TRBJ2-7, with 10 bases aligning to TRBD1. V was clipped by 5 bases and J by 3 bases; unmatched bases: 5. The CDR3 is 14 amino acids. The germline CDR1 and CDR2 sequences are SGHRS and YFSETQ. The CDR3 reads CASRQGQGSYEQYF. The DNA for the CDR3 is TGCGCCAGCAGACAGGGACAGGGGAGCTACGAGCAGTACTTC.

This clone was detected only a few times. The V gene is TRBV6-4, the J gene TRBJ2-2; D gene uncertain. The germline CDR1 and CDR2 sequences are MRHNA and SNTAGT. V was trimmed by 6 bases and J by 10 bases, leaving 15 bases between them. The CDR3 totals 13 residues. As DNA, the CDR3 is TGTGCCAGCAGGTCCGGGCCCTACAAGGAGCTGTTTTTT. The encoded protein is CASRSGPYKELFF.

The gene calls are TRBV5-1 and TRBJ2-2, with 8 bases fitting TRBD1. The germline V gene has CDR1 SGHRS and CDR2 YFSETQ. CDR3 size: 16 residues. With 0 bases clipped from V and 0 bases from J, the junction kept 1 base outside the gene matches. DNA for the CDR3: TGCGCCAGCAGCTTGGTACAGGGGGCGAACACCGGGGAGCTGTTTTTT. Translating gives CASSLVQGANTGELFF.

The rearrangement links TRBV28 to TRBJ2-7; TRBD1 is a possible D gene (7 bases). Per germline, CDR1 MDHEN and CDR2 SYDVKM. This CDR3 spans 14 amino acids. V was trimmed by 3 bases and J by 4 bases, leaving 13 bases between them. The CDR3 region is CASSLQGGRYEQYF. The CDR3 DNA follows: TGTGCCAGCAGTTTGCAGGGGGGTCGATACGAGCAGTACTTC.

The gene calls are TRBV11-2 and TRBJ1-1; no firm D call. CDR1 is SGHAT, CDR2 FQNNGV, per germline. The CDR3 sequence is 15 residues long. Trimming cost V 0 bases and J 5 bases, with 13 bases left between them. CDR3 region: CASSLESGFGTEAFF. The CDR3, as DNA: TGTGCCAGCAGCTTAGAATCCGGGTTTGGGACTGAAGCTTTCTTT.

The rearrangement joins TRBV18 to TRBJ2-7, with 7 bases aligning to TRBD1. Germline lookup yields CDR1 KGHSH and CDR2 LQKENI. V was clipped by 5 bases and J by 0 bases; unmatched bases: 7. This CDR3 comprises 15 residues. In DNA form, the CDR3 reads TGTGCCAGCTCAGCCGACAGGGTTGGCTCCTACGAGCAGTACTTC. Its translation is CASSADRVGSYEQYF.

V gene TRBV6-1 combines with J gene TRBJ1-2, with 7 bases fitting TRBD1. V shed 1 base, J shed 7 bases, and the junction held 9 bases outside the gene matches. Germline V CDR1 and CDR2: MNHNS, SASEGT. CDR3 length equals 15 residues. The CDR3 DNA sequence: TGTGCCAGCAGTGAAGGAGGAGGGGGCGAAGCTGGCTACACCTTC. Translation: CASSEGGGGEAGYTF.

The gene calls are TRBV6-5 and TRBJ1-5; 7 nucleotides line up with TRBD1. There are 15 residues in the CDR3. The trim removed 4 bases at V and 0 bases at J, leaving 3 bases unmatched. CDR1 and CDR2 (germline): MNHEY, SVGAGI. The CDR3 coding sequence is TGTGCCAGCAGTTTCGACAGGGCTAGCAATCAGCCCCAGCATTTT. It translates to CASSFDRASNQPQHF.

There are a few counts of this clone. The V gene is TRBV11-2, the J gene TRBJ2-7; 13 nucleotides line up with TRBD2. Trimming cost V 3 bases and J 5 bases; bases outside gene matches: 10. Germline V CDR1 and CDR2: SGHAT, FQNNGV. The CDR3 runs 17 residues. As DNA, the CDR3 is TGTGCCAGCAGCTTTCCGGGACTAGCGGGACCCAAAAACGAGCAGTACTTC. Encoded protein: CASSFPGLAGPKNEQYF.

The CDR3 DNA is TGTGCCAGCAGTTTTCGTAGGACAGGGGGCCCGCCCCAGCATTTT. Protein: CASSFRRTGGPPQHF. The J gene is TRBJ1-5, the V gene TRBV28; 11 bases are a match to TRBD1. The CDR3 has 15 amino acids. Losses at the gene ends were 3 bases for V and 9 bases for J; bases not matched to a gene: 7. Germline CDR1 reads MDHEN; CDR2 reads SYDVKM.

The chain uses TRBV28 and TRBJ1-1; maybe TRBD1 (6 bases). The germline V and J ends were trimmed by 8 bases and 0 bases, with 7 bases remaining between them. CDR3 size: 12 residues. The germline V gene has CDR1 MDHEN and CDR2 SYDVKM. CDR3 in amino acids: CASRDMNTEAFF. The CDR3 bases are TGTGCCAGCCGGGACATGAACACTGAAGCTTTCTTT. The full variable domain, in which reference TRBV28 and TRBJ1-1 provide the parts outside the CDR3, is DVKVTQSSRYLVKRTGEKVFLECVQDMDHENMFWYRQDPGLGLRLIYFSYDVKMKEKGDIPEGYSVSREKKERFSLILESASTNQTSMYLCASRDMNTEAFFGQGTRLTVV.

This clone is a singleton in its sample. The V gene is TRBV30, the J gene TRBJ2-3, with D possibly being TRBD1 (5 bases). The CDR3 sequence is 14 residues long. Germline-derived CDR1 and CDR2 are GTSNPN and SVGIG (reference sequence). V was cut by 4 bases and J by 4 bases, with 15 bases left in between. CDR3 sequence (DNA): TGTGCCTGGATGTACGGACAAACGGCAGATACGCAGTATTTT. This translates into CAWMYGQTADTQYF.

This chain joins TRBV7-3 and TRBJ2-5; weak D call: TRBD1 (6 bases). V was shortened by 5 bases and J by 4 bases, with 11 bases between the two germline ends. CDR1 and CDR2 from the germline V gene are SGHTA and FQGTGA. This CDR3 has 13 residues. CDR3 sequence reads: CASSASGVETQYF. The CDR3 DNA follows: TGTGCCAGCAGCGCCTCAGGGGTAGAGACCCAGTACTTC.

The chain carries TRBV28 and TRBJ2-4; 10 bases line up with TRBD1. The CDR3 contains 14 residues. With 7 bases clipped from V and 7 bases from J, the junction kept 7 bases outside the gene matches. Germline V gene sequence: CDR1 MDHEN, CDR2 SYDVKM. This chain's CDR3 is CASTRRQGANIQYF. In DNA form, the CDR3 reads TGTGCCAGCACACGGAGACAGGGGGCGAACATTCAGTACTTC.

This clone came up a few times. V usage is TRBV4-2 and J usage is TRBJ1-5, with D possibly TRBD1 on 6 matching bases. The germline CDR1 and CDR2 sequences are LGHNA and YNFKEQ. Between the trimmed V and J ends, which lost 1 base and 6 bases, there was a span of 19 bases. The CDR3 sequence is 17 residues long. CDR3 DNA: TGTGCCAGCAGCCAAGTCAAGTCAGCAGGGGCGGTTCAGCCCCAGCATTTT. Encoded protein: CASSQVKSAGAVQPQHF.

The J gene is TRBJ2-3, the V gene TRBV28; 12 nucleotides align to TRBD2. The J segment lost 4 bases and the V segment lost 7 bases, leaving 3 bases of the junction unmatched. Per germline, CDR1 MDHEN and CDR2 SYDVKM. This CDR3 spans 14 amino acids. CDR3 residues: CASISSGRADTQYF. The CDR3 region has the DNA TGTGCCAGCATCTCTAGCGGGAGGGCAGATACGCAGTATTTT. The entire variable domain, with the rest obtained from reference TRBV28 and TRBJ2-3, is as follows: DVKVTQSSRYLVKRTGEKVFLECVQDMDHENMFWYRQDPGLGLRLIYFSYDVKMKEKGDIPEGYSVSREKKERFSLILESASTNQTSMYLCASISSGRADTQYFGPGTRLTVL.

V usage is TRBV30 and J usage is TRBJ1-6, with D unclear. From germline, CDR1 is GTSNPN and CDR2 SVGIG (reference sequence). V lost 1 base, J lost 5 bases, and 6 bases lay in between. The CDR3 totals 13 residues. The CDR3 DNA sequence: TGTGCCTGGAGTGACAGAAATAATTCACCCCTCCACTTT. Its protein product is CAWSDRNNSPLHF.

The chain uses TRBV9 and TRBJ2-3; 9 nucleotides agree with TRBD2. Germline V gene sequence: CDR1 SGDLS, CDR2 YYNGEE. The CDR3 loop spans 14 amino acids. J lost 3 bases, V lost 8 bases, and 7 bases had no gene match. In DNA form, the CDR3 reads TGTGCCAGTTCGCGGCGGGAGGGGACAGATACGCAGTATTTT. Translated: CASSRREGTDTQYF.

This chain's CDR3 is CSVGVGDSTDTQYF. The CDR3 bases are TGCAGCGTTGGGGTCGGGGACAGCACAGATACGCAGTATTTT. The chain recombines TRBV29-1 with TRBJ2-3; either TRBD1 or TRBD2 may fit D (5 bases each). Trimming pared 4 bases from V and 0 bases from J, leaving 11 bases between. Germline lookup yields CDR1 SQVTM and CDR2 ANQGSEA. The CDR3 runs 14 residues.

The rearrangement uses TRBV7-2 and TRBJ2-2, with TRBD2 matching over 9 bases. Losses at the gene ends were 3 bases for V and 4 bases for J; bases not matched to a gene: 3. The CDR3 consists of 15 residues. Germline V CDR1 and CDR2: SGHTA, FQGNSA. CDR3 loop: CASSFKLAGTGELFF. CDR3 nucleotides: TGTGCCAGCAGCTTTAAACTAGCGGGCACCGGGGAGCTGTTTTTT.

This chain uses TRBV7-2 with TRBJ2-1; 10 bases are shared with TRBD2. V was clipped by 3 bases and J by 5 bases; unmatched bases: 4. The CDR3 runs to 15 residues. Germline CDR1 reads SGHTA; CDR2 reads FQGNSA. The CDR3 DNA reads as TGTGCCAGCAGCTTCGCTAGCGGGAGCCACAATGAGCAGTTCTTC. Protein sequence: CASSFASGSHNEQFF. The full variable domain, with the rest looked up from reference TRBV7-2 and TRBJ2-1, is GAGVSQSPSNKVTEKGKDVELRCDPISGHTALYWYRQSLGQGLEFLIYFQGNSAPDKSGLPSDRFSAERTGGSVSTLTIQRTQQEDSAVYLCASSFASGSHNEQFFGPGTRLTVL.

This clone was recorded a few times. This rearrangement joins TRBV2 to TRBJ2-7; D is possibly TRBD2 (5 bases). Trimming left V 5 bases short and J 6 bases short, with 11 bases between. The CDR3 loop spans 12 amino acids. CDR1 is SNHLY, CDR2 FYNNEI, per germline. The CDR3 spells CASSLGEGEQYF. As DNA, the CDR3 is TGTGCCAGCAGTCTGGGAGAGGGCGAGCAGTACTTC.

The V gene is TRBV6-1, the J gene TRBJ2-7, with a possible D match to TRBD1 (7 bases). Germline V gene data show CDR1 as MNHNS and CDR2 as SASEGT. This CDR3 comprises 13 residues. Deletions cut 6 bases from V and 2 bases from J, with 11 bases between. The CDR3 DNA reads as TGTGCCAGCAGGCAGGGGGGTCCCTACGAGCAGTACTTC. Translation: CASRQGGPYEQYF.

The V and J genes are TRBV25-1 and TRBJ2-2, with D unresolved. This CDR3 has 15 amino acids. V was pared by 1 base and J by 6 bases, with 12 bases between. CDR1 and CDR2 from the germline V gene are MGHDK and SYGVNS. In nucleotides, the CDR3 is TGTGCCAGCAGTGAATCGGCGCTAATCCCCGGGGAGCTGTTTTTT. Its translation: CASSESALIPGELFF.